The present TCR beta chain was sequenced within a study of T cells in Graves' hyperthyroidism and ophthalmopathy (dated by TCRdb to the late 2010s). In terms of the full investigation: A discovery cohort of 95 to 100 patients, about 43 with Graves' ophthalmopathy and more than 55 with stable Graves' hyperthyroidism, was used to find distinguishing TCR V-J signatures. Prospective prediction of ophthalmopathy was tested in an independent validation cohort consisting of about 19 hyperthyroidism patients and some 17 patients who later progressed to ophthalmopathy. For training and testing, the 100 or so patients in the discovery cohort were randomly divided in a 7:3 ratio. In several Graves' hyperthyroidism patients, the study also compared T-cell repertoires from thyroid tissue with T-cell repertoires from blood. After sampling, hyperthyroidism patients received methimazole starting at 30 mg daily, and ophthalmopathy patients received high-dose intravenous methylprednisolone. TCR Vbeta CDR3 sequencing of 120 to 150 peripheral blood samples (43 ophthalmopathy, around 80 hyperthyroidism and roughly 17 progressor patients) is reported in the paper.

Deletion took 2 bases off V and 8 bases off J, with a span of 4 bases between the germline ends. The CDR3, cysteine through phenylalanine, is 11 amino acids long. Of all the DNA, just the CDR3 is kept, 33 bases in frame from base 1. CDR1 WSHSY and CDR2 SAAADI are derived from the germline V gene. The study excluded patients with uncontrolled infections, other autoimmune diseases, pregnancy or lactation. Clinical symptoms, serum thyroxine and TRAb, thyroid ultrasound, and orbital computed tomography formed the basis for the diagnoses. Total RNA was extracted using Trizol reagent, and RNA quality was assessed on an Agilent 2100 Bioanalyzer. The TCR beta CDR3 regions were amplified from RNA transcripts. The TCR CDR3 was subjected to a first round of RT-PCR using the HTBI primer set and the Qiagen OneStep RT-PCR kit. Libraries were constructed in a second round of multiplex PCR, after which size selection and purification were performed. Libraries were sequenced paired-end with 100 bp reads on an Illumina HiSeq2000. The study's own analysis went as follows. SOAPnuke was used to process the raw data, with reads discarded if the reads contained adapters or uncalled bases, had a mean Phred below 15, or lacked an exact constant-primer or identifier match. High-quality paired reads were merged using COPE v1.2.5, and each unique nucleotide sequence was defined as a clonotype. MiTCR v1.1 was used to align clonotypes to the IMGT TRBV, TRBD and TRBJ reference segments. The analysis included only V-J combinations with a frequency above 0.0001, which together covered roughly 99% of the repertoires. A TCS score was defined as the ratio of F50 (clonal expansion) to E x V (chaos), with BLOSUM62-based TCRdist applied between CDR3 peptides within each V-J. Welch's t-statistics and random forest reduced several hundred V-J features to roughly 13, which were used in a naive Bayes classifier (R e1071). Thyroid-blood repertoire similarity was quantified with the Morisita-Horn index. TCRdb applied fastp at Q25 and MiXCR to the public reads, then kept only in-frame beta chains. When rows share a CDR3 protein, they turn into one entry using the most common DNA and genes. The V and J calls and clone size come from TCRdb's table, not from the authors' own analysis. The sample table shows 500,000 to 650,000 distinct CDR3 sequences, and around 43% are seen once. The ten most abundant clones make up around two fifths of the sample.

This clonotype was counted once. This clone's antigen is unknown. No clone much larger than this one lies a single base away; base qualities are absent. One read alone makes for weak evidence. General conclusions and limits of the study: Ophthalmopathy was separated from stable hyperthyroidism by a 13 V-J signature model, with approximately 85% sensitivity and roughly 81% specificity obtained in cross-validation and 80%/75% obtained in testing. Blood samples also contained most of the expanded thyroid clonotypes (frequency above 0.001), which suggests that blood repertoires may reflect thyroid immune responses. During validation, the model predicted progression to ophthalmopathy a median of approximately 6.5 months ahead of onset, with roughly 65% sensitivity and 72% to 85% specificity. Sample size was not statistically predetermined, and blinding of investigators to group allocation was not performed.

This sequence originates from an adult woman with Graves' disease, either hyperthyroidism or ophthalmopathy (not recorded which). The material sequenced was peripheral blood or thyroid tissue (not recorded which). This chain joins TRBV10-2 to TRBJ1-3, with no D gene named confidently. The nucleotide sequence is TGCGCCAGCAGTGAGCCGGACACCATATATTTT. It specifies CASSEPDTIYF.